The 5 T cell receptor beta chains below were found in one sample sequenced in a study of cytomegalovirus exposure and HLA in healthy donors. Primers: 60 Vbeta forward and 13 Jbeta reverse. The protocol was immunoSEQ multiplex PCR, while the TCRdb copy is restricted to in-frame clones and leaves out a portion. The sample holds hundreds of thousands of clones, around 88% seen once. The sequenced material came from PBMCs. The receptors stem from a woman between 18 and 29 years old in good health and CMV-seronegative.

This chain links TRBV5-4 with TRBJ2-1, with TRBD2 matching over 13 bases. With 3 bases clipped from V and 10 bases from J, the junction kept 7 bases outside the gene matches. Per germline, CDR1 SGHNT and CDR2 YYREEE (reference sequence). This CDR3 is built from 15 residues. The CDR3, as DNA: TGTGCCAGCAGCTCCGAGCCGGGACTAGCGGGGGAGCAGTTCTTC. Translated, it gives CASSSEPGLAGEQFF.

The chain carries TRBV6-1 and TRBJ2-7, with D possibly TRBD1 on 5 matching bases. V was pared by 11 bases and J by 6 bases, with 26 bases between. There are 15 residues in the CDR3. CDR1 and CDR2 from the germline V gene are MNHNS and SASEGT. As DNA, the CDR3 is TGTGCCGGAAAGGAAGGGGCAGGCTCCTACTCCGAGCAGTACTTC. This translates into CAGKEGAGSYSEQYF.

The chain is built from TRBV6-4 and TRBJ2-2, with 7 bases lining up with TRBD2. Unmatched junction bases numbered 12, after V lost 3 bases and J lost 5 bases. There are 17 residues in the CDR3. CDR1 MRHNA and CDR2 SNTAGT come from the germline V gene. In DNA, the CDR3 is TGTGCCAGCAGTGATTTCCTCCTAGCGGACCCGACCGGGGAGCTGTTTTTT. Its translation is CASSDFLLADPTGELFF.

J is TRBJ2-7 and V is TRBV4-1; 7 bases align to TRBD1. Germline V lookup: CDR1 MGHRA, CDR2 YSYEKL. This CDR3 is 14 amino acids long. J lost 7 bases, V lost 1 base, and 7 bases had no gene match. CDR3 in DNA: TGCGCCAGCAGCCAAGGTCTAACAGGGGTTGAGCAGTACTTC. Translation gives CASSQGLTGVEQYF.

J is TRBJ1-2 and V is TRBV4-2; TRBD1 agrees at 7 bases. J lost 8 bases, V lost 4 bases, and 19 bases had no gene match. The germline CDR1 and CDR2 sequences are LGHNA and YNFKEQ. CDR3 size: 17 residues. The CDR3 is CASSLEGKGMTGRGYTF. CDR3 in DNA: TGTGCCAGCAGCCTTGAGGGAAAAGGAATGACAGGGAGAGGCTACACCTTC.